This T cell receptor (beta chain) was captured in a study of T cell repertoires in cytomegalovirus infection. Study context: An indication of both CMV infection and matching HLA type came from public TCR beta signatures. Study-wide results and caveats: Public TCR beta family frequency separated CMV-and-HLA carriers, including in an independent cohort.

TCRdb reprocessed the reads via MiXCR and lists one record per CDR3 protein. The sample shows around 190,000 distinct CDR3 sequences, under 15% of them seen only once. This clonotype occurred many times. Its target is unknown. V gave up 11 bases and J gave up 3 bases, with 17 bases separating them. The CDR3 sequence is 13 residues long. Per germline, CDR1 SGHTA and CDR2 FQGNSA. Sequencing was performed on PBMCs. The rearrangement uses TRBV7-2 and TRBJ2-7; D is possibly TRBD1 or TRBD2 (6 bases each). The receptor's source is a human donor in good health (CMV status not recorded). Some clones in this sample may be carry-over from other donors' samples. CDR3 protein: CASRGRENYEQYF. The CDR3 DNA reads TGTGCCTCCAGGGGACGGGAGAACTACGAGCAGTACTTC.